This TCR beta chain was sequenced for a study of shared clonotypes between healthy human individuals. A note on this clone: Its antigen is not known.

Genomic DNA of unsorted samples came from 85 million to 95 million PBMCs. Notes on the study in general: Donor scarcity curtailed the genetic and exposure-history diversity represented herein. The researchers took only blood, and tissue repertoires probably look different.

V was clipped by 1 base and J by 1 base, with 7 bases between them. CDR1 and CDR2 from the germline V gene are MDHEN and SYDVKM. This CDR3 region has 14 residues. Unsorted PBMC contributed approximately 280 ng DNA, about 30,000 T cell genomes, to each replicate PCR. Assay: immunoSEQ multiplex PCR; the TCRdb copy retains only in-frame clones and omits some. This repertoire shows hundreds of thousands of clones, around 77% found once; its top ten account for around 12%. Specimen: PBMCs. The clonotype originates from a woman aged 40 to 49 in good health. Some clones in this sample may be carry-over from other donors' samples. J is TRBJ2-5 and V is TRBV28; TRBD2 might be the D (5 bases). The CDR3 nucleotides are TGTGCCAGCAGTTTATCGAGCGGCCAAGAGACCCAGTACTTC. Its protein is CASSLSSGQETQYF.